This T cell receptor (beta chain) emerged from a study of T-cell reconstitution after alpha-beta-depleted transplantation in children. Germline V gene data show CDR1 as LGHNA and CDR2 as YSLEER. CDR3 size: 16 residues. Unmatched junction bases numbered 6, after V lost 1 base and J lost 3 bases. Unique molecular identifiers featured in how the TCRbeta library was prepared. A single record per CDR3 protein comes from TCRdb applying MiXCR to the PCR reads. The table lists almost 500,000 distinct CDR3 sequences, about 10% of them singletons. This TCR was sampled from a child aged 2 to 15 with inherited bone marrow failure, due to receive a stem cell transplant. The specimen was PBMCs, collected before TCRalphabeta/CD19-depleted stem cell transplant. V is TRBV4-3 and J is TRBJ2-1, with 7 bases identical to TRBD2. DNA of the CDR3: TGCGCCAGCAGCCAAGGTCCTGTAGCGGGCTACAATGAGCAGTTCTTC. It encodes CASSQGPVAGYNEQFF.